The present T cell receptor (beta chain) was sequenced within a study of OX40 agonist ivuxolimab in advanced cancers. Libraries were prepared by immunoSEQ multiplex PCR; TCRdb keeps only in-frame clonotypes and omits some of them. The profile shows tens of thousands of clones, around 94% of them singletons. With 5 bases clipped from V and 5 bases from J, the junction kept 7 bases outside the gene matches. Germline V gene data show CDR1 as SGHNT and CDR2 as YENEEA. The CDR3 is made up of 16 amino acids. Sequencing was performed on CD4+ or CD8+ T cells sorted from blood, taken in a trial of the OX40 agonist ivuxolimab. The source is an adult with an advanced solid tumor such as melanoma, head and neck, liver or kidney cancer. The V gene is TRBV11-3, the J gene TRBJ2-5, with 14 nucleotides matching TRBD2. CDR3: CASSPWTSGGLETQYF. The CDR3 coding sequence is TGTGCCAGCAGCCCCTGGACTAGCGGGGGGTTGGAGACCCAGTACTTC. Based on the CDR3 plus reference TRBV11-3 and TRBJ2-5, the full variable domain is EAGVVQSPRYKIIEKKQPVAFWCNPISGHNTLYWYLQNLGQGPELLIRYENEEAVDDSQLPKDRFSAERLKGVDSTLKIQPAELGDSAVYLCASSPWTSGGLETQYFGPGTRLLVL.